The rows below give T cell receptor beta chains drawn from one sample of a study of blood T cell repertoires in COVID-19. TCRdb keeps only in-frame clones here, not all; method: immunoSEQ multiplex PCR. This table holds 400,000 to 500,000 clones, 86% found once. The sample comprised peripheral blood. The receptors derive from a woman in her 30s with active or convalescent COVID-19. CDR3s include the opening cysteine and the closing phenylalanine or tryptophan. The order of the fields is V gene, D gene, J gene, clone size, CDR3 protein, CDR3 DNA. The D gene is left open where the match is weak. Size tells how often a clone was seen (once, few, many) or the class of an expanded clone, and some rows leave it out.

V: TRBV5-1
D: .
J: TRBJ2-7
size: .
CDR3: CASSSGRGAYEQYF
DNA: TGCGCCAGCAGCTCTGGCAGGGGAGCCTACGAGCAGTACTTC

V: TRBV14
D: .
J: TRBJ1-1
size: .
CDR3: CASSRYRAWDTEAFF
DNA: TGTGCCAGCAGCCGGTACAGGGCGTGGGACACTGAAGCTTTCTTT

V: TRBV10-2
D: .
J: TRBJ2-7
size: once
CDR3: CASSESKSGRPYEQYF
DNA: TGCGCCAGCAGTGAGTCGAAGTCGGGGAGACCCTACGAGCAGTACTTC

V: TRBV18
D: TRBD1
J: TRBJ1-5
size: .
CDR3: CASSPSPGTGGYSNQPQHF
DNA: TGTGCCAGCTCACCAAGCCCCGGGACAGGGGGCTATAGCAATCAGCCCCAGCATTTT

V: TRBV7-2
D: TRBD2
J: TRBJ2-7
size: once
CDR3: CASSLHSSTSGGTYEQYF
DNA: TGTGCCAGCAGCTTACACAGCAGCACTTCGGGGGGAACCTACGAGCAGTACTTC

V: TRBV19
D: TRBD1
J: TRBJ1-1
size: .
CDR3: CASTPTGGAWTEAFF
DNA: TGTGCCAGTACTCCGACAGGGGGCGCTTGGACTGAAGCTTTCTTT

V: TRBV4-2
D: TRBD2
J: TRBJ2-3
size: .
CDR3: CASQPSGGTDTQYF
DNA: TGTGCCAGCCAACCTAGCGGGGGCACAGATACGCAGTATTTT

V: TRBV19
D: .
J: TRBJ1-3
size: .
CDR3: CASSIEQPGNTIYF
DNA: TGTGCCAGTAGTATAGAACAGCCCGGAAACACCATATATTTT

V: TRBV6-1
D: TRBD1
J: TRBJ1-1
size: .
CDR3: CASSAGTGVRGTEAFF
DNA: TGTGCCAGCAGTGCCGGGACAGGGGTCAGAGGCACTGAAGCTTTCTTT

V: TRBV23-1
D: .
J: TRBJ1-4
size: .
CDR3: CASSHSGDRMEEKLFF
DNA: TGCGCCAGCAGTCACTCCGGAGATAGGATGGAAGAAAAACTGTTTTTT